The sequence of this TCR beta chain was determined in a study of T cells in Graves' hyperthyroidism and ophthalmopathy. From more than 9.5 ml of fresh peripheral blood, PBMCs were isolated. RNA transcripts yielded amplified TCR beta CDR3 regions. First-round RT-PCR with HTBI primers amplified the TCR CDR3 region. TCRdb analysed the multiplex PCR reads with MiXCR anew, one entry per CDR3 protein. The sample yields 600,000 or so distinct CDR3 sequences, over 12% seen once. Between the trimmed V and J ends, which lost 7 bases and 4 bases, there was a span of 25 bases. Looked up from germline, CDR1 is SGHVS and CDR2 is FQNEAQ. This CDR3 contains 17 residues. This clonotype was found many times.

The chain links TRBV7-8 to TRBJ2-5, with D perhaps assigned TRBD1 or TRBD2 (5 bases each). Sequencing was carried out using blood. This clonotype was sampled from a woman under 30 with Graves' ophthalmopathy. The CDR3 coding sequence is TGTGCCAGCACCCCTCGGGGCCGAGGGCCCCGCGCAGAGACCCAGTACTTC. This encodes CASTPRGRGPRAETQYF.